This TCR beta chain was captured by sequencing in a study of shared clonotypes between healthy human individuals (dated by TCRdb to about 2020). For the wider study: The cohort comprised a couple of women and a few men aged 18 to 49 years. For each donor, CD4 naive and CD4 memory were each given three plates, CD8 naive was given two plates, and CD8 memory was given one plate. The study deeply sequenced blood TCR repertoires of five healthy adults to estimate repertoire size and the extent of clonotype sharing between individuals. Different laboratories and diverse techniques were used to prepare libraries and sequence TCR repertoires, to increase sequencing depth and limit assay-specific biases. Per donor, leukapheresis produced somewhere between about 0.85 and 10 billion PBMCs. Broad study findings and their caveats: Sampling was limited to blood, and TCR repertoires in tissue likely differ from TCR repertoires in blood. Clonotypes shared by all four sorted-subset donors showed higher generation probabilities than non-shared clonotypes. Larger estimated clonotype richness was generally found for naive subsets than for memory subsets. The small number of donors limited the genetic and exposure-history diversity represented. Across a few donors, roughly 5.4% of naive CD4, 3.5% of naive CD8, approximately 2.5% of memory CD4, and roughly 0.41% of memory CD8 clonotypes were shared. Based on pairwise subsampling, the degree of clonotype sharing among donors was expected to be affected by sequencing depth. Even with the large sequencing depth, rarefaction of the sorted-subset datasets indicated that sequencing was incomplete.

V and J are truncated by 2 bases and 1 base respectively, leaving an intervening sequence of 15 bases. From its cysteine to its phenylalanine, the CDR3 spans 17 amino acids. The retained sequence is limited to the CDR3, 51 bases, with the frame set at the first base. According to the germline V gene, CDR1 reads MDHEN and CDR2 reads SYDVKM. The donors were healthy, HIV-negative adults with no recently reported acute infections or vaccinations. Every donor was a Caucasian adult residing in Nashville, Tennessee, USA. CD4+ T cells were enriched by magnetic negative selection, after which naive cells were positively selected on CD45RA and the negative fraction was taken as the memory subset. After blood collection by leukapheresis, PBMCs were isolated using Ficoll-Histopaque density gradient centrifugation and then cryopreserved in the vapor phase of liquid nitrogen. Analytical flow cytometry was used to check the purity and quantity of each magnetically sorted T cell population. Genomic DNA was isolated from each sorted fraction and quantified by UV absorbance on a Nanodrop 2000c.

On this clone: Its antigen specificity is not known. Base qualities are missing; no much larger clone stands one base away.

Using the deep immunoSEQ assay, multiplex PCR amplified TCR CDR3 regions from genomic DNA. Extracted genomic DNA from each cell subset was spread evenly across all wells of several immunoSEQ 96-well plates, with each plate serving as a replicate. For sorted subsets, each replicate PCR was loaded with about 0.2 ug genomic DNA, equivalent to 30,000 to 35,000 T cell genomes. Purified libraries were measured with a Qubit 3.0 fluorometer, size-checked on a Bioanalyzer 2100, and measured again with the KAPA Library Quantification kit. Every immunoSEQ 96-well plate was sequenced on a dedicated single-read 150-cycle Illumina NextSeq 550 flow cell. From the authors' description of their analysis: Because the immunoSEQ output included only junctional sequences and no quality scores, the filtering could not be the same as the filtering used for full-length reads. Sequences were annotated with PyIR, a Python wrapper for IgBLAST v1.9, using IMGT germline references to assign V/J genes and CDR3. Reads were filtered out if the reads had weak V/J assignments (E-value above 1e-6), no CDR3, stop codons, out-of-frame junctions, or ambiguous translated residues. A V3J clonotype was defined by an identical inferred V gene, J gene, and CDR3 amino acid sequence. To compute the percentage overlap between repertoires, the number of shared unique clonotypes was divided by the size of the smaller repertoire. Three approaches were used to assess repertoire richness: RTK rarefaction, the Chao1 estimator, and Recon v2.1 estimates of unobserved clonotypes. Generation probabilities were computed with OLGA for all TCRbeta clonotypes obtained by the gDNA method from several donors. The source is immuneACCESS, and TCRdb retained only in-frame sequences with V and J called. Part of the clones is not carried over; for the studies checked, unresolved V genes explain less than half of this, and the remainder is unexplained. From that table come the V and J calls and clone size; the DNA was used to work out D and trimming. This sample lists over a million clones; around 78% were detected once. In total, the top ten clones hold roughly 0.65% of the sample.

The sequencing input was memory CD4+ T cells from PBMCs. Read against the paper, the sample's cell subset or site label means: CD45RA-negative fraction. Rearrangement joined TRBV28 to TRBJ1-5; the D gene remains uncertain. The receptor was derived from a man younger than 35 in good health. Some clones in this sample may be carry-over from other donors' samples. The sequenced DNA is TGTGCCAGCAGTTTAGCGGGGAAACGGATAAGCAATCAGCCCCAGCATTTT. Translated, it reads CASSLAGKRISNQPQHF. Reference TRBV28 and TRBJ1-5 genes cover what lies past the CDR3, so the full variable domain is DVKVTQSSRYLVKRTGEKVFLECVQDMDHENMFWYRQDPGLGLRLIYFSYDVKMKEKGDIPEGYSVSREKKERFSLILESASTNQTSMYLCASSLAGKRISNQPQHFGDGTRLSIL.